This T cell receptor beta chain came from a study of radiation and T cells in renal cell carcinoma. Study-level points and caveats: Compared with controls, irradiated tumors showed greater TCR clonality. Dominant CDR3 motifs occupied more repertoire in irradiated than control tumors.

As to this clone: The antigen is undetermined.

Noted treatment: 15 Gy SBRT to primary tumor, nephrectomy 4 weeks later. Nephrectomy followed 15 Gy stereotactic body radiation by 4 weeks. The tumor was a clear cell renal cell carcinoma. The CDR3 spans 17 residues. V lost 0 bases, J lost 0 bases, and 3 bases stayed unmatched. The germline gives CDR1 SGHRS, CDR2 YFSETQ. Assay used: immunoSEQ multiplex PCR; TCRdb lists only in-frame clones, some missing. This table holds about 13,000 clones, roughly 34% found once. The V gene is TRBV5-1, the J gene TRBJ2-6; 7 bases are shared with TRBD1. This sequence was found in a man in his 60s with renal cell carcinoma. The material sequenced was tumor tissue, taken from a patient whose treatment included radiotherapy and nephrectomy. Written as DNA, the CDR3 is TGCGCCAGCAGCTTGGGACAGGGAGACTCTGGGGCCAACGTCCTGACTTTC. It specifies CASSLGQGDSGANVLTF.